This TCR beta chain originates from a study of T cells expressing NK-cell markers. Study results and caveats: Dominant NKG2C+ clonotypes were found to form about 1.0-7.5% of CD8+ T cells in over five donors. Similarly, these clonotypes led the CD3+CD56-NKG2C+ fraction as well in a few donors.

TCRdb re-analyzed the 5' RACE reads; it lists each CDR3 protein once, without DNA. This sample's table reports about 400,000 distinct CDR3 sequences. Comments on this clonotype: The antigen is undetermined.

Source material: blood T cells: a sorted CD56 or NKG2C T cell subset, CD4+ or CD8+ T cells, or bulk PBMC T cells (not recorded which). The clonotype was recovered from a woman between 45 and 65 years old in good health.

The CDR3 here is CSSRTGNTGELFF. This rearrangement joins TRBV29-1 to TRBJ2-2; TCRdb lists TRBD1, though no DNA is available to test this call. The germline V gene encodes CDR1 SQVTM and CDR2 ANQGSEA. The CDR3 is made up of 13 amino acids.